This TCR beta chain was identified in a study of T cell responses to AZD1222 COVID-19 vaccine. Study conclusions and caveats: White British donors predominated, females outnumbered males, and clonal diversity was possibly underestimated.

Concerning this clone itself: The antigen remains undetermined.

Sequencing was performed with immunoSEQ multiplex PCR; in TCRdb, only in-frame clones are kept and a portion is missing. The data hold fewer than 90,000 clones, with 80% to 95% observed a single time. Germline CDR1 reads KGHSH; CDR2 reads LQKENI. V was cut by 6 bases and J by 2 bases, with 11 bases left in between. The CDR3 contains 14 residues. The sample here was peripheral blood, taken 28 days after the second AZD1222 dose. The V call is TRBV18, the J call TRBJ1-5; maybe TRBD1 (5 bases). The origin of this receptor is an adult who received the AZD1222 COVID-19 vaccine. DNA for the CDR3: TGTGCCAGCTCCCAGAGGGACGGCAATCAGCCCCAGCATTTT. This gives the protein CASSQRDGNQPQHF.